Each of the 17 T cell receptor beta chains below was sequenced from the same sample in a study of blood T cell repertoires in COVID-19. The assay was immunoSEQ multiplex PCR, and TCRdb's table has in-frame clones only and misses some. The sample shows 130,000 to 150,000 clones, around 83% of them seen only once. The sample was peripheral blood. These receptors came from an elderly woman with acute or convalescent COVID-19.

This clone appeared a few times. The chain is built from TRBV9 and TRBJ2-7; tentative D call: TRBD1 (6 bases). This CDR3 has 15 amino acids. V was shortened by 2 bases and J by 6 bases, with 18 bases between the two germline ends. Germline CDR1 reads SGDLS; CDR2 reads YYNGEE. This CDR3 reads CASSVSGTPAGEQYF. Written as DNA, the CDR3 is TGTGCCAGCAGCGTTTCCGGGACACCGGCCGGCGAGCAGTACTTC.

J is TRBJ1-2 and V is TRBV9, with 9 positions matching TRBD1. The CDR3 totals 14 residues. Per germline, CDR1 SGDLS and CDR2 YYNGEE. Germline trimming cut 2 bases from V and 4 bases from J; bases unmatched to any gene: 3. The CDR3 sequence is CASSVWTGAYGYTF. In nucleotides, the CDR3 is TGTGCCAGCAGCGTGTGGACAGGGGCCTATGGCTACACCTTC.

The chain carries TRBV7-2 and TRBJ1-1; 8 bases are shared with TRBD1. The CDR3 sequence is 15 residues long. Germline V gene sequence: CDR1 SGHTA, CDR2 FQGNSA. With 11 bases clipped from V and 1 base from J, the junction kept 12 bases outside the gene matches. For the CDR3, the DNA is TGTGCCTCCGGGGGGCAGGGGGCCAGGAACACTGAAGCTTTCTTT. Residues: CASGGQGARNTEAFF.

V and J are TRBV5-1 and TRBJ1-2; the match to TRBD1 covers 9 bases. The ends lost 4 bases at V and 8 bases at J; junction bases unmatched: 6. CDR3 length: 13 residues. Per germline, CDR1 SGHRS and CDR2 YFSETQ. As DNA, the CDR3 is TGCGCCAGCAGCCCCGGACAGGGGAACGGCTACACCTTC. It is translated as CASSPGQGNGYTF.

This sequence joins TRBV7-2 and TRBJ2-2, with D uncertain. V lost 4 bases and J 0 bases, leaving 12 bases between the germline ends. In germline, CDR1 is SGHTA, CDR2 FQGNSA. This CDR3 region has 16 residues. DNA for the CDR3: TGTGCCAGCAGCTCCCTTTTTATAGCGAACACCGGGGAGCTGTTTTTT. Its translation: CASSSLFIANTGELFF.

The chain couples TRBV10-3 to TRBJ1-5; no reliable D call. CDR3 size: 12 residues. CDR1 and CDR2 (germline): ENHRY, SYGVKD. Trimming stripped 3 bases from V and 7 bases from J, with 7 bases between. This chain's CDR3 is CAISDLIQPQHF. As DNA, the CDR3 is TGTGCCATCAGTGACCTAATACAGCCCCAGCATTTT.

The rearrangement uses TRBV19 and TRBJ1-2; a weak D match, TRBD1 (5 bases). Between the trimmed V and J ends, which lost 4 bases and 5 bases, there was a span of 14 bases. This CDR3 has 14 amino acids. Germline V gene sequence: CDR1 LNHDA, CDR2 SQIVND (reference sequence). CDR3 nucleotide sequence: TGTGCCAGTAGTAGCAAGGACACCCTTTATGGCTACACCTTC. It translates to CASSSKDTLYGYTF. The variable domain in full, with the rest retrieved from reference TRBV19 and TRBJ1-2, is DGGITQSPKYLFRKEGQNVTLSCEQNLNHDAMYWYRQDPGQGLRLIYYSQIVNDFQKGDIAEGYSVSREKKESFPLTVTSAQKNPTAFYLCASSSKDTLYGYTFGSGTRLTVV.

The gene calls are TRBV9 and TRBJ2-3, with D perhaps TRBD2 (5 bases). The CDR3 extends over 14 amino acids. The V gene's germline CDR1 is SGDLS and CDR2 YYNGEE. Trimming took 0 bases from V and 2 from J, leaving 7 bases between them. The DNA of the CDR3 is TGTGCCAGCAGCGTAGAGGGAGCCACAGATACGCAGTATTTT. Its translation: CASSVEGATDTQYF.

The CDR3 loop is CASSQLIGALSSGNTIYF. CDR3 DNA sequence: TGTGCCAGCAGCCAGCTCATAGGGGCGTTGAGCTCTGGAAACACCATATATTTT. This chain links TRBV4-2 with TRBJ1-3; perhaps TRBD1 as D (5 bases). Germline CDR1 reads LGHNA; CDR2 reads YNFKEQ. The CDR3 is 18 amino acids. The V end lost 3 bases, the J end lost 0 bases, and 18 bases lay between the germline ends.

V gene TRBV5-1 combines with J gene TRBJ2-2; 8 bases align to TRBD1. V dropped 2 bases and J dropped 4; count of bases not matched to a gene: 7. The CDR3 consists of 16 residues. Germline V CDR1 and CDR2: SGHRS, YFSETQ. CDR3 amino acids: CASSFNGQGGTGELFF. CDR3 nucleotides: TGCGCCAGCAGCTTTAACGGACAGGGAGGCACCGGGGAGCTGTTTTTT. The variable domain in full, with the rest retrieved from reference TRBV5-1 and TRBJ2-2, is KAGVTQTPRYLIKTRGQQVTLSCSPISGHRSVSWYQQTPGQGLQFLFEYFSETQRNKGNFPGRFSGRQFSNSRSEMNVSTLELGDSALYLCASSFNGQGGTGELFFGEGSRLTVL.

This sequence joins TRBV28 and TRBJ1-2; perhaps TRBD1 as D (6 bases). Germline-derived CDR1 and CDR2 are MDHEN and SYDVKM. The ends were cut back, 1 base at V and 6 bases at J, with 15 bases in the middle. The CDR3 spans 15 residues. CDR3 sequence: CASSLSGGSGNGYTF. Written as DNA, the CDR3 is TGTGCCAGCAGTTTATCGGGGGGCTCTGGGAATGGCTACACCTTC.

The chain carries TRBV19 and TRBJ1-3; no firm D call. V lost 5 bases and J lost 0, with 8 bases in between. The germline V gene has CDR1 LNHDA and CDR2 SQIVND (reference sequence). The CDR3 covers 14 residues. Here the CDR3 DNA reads TGTGCCAGTAGTCTCAGGAACTCTGGAAACACCATATATTTT. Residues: CASSLRNSGNTIYF.

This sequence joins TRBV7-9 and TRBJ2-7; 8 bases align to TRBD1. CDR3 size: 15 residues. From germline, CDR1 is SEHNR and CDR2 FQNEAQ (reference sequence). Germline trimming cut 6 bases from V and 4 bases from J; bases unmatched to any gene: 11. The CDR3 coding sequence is TGTGCCAGCAGACAAGGACAGGGAGGAAGGTACGAGCAGTACTTC. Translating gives CASRQGQGGRYEQYF.

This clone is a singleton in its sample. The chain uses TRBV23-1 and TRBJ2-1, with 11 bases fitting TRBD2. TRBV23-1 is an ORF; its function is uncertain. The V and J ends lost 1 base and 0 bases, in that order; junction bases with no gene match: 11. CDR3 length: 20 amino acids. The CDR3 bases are TGCGCCAGCAGTCAATTTCGGCTAGCGGGGGGCCCTAGCTCCTACAATGAGCAGTTCTTC. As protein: CASSQFRLAGGPSSYNEQFF.

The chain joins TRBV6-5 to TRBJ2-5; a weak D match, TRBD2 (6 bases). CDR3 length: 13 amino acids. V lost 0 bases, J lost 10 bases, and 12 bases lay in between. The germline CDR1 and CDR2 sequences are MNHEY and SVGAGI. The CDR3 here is CASSYSRLGSQYF. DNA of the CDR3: TGTGCCAGCAGTTACTCCCGACTAGGCAGCCAGTACTTC.

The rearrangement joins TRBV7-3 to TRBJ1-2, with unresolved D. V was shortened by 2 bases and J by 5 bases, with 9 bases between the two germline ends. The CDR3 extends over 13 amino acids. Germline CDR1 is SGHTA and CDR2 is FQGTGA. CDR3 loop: CASSLLGAYGYTF. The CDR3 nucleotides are TGTGCCAGCAGCTTACTAGGAGCGTATGGCTACACCTTC.

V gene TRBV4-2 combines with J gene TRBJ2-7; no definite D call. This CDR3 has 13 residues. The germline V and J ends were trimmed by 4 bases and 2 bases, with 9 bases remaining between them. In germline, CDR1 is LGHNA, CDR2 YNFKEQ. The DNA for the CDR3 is TGTGCCAGCAGCCCCGATCGGGCCTACGAGCAGTACTTC. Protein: CASSPDRAYEQYF.